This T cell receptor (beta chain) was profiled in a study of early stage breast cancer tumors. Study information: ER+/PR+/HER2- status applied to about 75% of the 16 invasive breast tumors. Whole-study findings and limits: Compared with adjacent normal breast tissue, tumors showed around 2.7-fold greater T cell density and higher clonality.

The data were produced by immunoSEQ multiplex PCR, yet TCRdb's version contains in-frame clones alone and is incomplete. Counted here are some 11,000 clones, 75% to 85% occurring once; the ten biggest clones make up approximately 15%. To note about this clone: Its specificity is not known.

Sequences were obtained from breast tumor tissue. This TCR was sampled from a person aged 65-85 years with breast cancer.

CDR3 DNA: TGTGCCAGCAGCTGGACCGGACAGAGCACTAGCACAGATACGCAGTATTTT. Translation gives CASSWTGQSTSTDTQYF. The chain combines TRBV5-6 with TRBJ2-3, with D possibly TRBD1 on 6 matching bases. Germline CDR1 SGHDT, CDR2 YYEEEE. V lost 3 bases and J lost 0, with 17 bases in between. The CDR3 length is 17 residues.